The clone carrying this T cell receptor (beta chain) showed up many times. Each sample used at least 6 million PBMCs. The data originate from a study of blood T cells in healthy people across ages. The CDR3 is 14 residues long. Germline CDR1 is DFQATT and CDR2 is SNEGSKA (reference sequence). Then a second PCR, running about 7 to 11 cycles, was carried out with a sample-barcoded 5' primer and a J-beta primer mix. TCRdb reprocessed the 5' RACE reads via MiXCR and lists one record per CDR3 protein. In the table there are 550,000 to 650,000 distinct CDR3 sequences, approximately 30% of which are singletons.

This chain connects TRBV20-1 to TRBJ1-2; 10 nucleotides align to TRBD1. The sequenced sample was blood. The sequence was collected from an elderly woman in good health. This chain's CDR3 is CSLLSAGQGHGYTF. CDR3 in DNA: TGCAGCCTTCTGTCTGCGGGACAGGGGCATGGCTACACCTTC.